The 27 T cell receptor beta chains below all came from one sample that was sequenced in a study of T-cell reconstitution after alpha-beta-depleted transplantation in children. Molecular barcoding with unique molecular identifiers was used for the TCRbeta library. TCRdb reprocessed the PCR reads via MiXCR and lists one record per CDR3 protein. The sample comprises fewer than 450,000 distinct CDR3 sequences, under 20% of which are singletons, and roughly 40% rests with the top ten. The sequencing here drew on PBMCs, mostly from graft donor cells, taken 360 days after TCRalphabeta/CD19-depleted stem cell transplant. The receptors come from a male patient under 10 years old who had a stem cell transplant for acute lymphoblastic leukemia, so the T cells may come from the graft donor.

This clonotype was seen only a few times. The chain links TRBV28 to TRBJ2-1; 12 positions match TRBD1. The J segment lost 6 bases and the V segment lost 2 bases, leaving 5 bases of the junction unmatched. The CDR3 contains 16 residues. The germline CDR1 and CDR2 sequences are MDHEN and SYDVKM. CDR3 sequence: CASSLPGDRGRNEQFF. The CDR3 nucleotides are TGTGCCAGCAGTTTACCGGGGGACAGGGGGCGCAATGAGCAGTTCTTC.

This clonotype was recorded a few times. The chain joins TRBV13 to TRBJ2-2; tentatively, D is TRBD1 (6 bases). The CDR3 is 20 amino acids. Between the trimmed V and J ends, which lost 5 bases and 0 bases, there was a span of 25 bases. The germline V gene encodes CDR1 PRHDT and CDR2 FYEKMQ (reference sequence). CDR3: CASSPLGGTTTFSNTGELFF. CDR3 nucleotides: TGTGCCAGCAGCCCCTTAGGGGGAACTACTACTTTTTCGAACACCGGGGAGCTGTTTTTT.

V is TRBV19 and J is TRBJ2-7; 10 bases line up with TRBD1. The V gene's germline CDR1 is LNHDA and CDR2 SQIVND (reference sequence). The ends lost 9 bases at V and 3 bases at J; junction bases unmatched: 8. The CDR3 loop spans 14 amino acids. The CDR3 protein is CASRTGQGNYEQYF. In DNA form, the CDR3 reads TGTGCCAGCCGGACGGGACAGGGGAACTACGAGCAGTACTTC. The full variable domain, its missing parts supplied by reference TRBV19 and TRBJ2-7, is DGGITQSPKYLFRKEGQNVTLSCEQNLNHDAMYWYRQDPGQGLRLIYYSQIVNDFQKGDIAEGYSVSREKKESFPLTVTSAQKNPTAFYLCASRTGQGNYEQYFGPGTRLTVT.

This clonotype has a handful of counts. This CDR3 is CASSPTQGNYNEQFF. Here the CDR3 DNA reads TGCGCCAGCAGCCCGACCCAGGGGAACTACAATGAGCAGTTCTTC. The V call is TRBV5-1, the J call TRBJ2-1; tentatively, D is TRBD1 (6 bases). The V end lost 4 bases, the J end lost 3 bases, and 14 bases lay between the germline ends. CDR1 SGHRS and CDR2 YFSETQ come from the germline V gene. The CDR3 loop spans 15 amino acids.

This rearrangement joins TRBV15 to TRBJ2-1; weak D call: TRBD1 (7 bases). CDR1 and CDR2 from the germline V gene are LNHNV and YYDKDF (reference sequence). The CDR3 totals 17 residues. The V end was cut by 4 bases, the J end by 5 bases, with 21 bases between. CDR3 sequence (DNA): TGTGCCACCAGCACTCGAATCAGGGGGAGGATTGACAATGAGCAGTTCTTC. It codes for CATSTRIRGRIDNEQFF. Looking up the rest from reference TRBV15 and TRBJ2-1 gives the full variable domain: DAMVIQNPRYQVTQFGKPVTLSCSQTLNHNVMYWYQQKSSQAPKLLFHYYDKDFNNEADTPDNFQSRRPNTSFCFLDIRSPGLGDTAMYLCATSTRIRGRIDNEQFFGPGTRLTVL.

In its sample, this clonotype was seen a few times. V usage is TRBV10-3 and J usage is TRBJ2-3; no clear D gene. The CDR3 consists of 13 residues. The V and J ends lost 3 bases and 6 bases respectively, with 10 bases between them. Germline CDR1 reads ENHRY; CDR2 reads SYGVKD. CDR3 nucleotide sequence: TGTGCCATCAGTGAAACTGCCGCGGATACGCAGTATTTT. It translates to CAISETAADTQYF.

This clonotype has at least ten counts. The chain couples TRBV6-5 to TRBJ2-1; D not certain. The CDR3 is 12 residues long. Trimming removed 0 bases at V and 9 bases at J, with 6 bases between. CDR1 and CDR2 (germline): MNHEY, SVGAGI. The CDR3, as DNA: TGTGCCAGCAGTTACTCAGGCAGTGAGCAGTTCTTC. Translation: CASSYSGSEQFF.

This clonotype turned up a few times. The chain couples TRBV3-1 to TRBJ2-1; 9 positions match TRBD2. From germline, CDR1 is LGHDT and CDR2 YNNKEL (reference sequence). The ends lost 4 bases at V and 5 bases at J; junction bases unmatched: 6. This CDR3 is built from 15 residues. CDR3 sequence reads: CASSLIAGADNEQFF. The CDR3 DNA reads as TGTGCCAGCAGCCTTATAGCGGGAGCGGACAATGAGCAGTTCTTC.

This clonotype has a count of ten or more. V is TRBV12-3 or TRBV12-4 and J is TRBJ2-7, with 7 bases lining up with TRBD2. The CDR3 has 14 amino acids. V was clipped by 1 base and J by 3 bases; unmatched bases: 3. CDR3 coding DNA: TGTGCCAGCAGTTTAGGAGGACTAGGCTACGAGCAGTACTTC. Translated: CASSLGGLGYEQYF.

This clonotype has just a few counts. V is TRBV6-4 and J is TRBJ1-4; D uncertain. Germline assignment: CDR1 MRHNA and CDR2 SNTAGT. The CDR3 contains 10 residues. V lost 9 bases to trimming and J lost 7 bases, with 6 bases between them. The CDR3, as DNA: TGTGCCAGGCCGGGTGAAAAACTGTTTTTT. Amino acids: CARPGEKLFF.

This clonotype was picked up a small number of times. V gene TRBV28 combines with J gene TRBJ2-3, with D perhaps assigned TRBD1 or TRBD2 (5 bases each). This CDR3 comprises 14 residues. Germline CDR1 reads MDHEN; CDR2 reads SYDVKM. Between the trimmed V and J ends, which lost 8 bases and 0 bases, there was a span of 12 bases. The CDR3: CASRPGPSTDTQYF. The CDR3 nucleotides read TGTGCCAGCCGCCCGGGGCCTAGCACAGATACGCAGTATTTT.

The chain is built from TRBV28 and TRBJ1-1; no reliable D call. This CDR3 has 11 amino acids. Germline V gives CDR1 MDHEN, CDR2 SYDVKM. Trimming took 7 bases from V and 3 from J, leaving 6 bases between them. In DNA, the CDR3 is TGTGCCAGCAACGAACACACTGAAGCTTTCTTT. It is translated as CASNEHTEAFF.

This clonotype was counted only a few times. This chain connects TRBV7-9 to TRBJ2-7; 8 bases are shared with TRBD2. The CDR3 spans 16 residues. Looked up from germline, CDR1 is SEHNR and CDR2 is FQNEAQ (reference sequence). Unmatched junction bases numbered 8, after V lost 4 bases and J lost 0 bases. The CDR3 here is CASSSPSGSGSYEQYF. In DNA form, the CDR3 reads TGTGCCAGCAGCTCTCCGAGCGGGAGTGGCTCCTACGAGCAGTACTTC.

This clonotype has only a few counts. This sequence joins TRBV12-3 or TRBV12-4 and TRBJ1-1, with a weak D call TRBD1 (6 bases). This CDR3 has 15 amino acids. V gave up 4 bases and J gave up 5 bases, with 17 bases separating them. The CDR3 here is CASSSPRTVKTEAFF. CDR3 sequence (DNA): TGTGCCAGCAGTTCTCCCCGGACAGTTAAAACTGAAGCTTTCTTT.

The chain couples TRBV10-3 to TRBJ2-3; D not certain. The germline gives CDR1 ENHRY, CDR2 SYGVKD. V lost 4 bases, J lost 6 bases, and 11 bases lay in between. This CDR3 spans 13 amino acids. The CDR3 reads CAISAPPEDTQYF. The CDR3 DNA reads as TGTGCCATCAGTGCCCCCCCCGAGGATACGCAGTATTTT.

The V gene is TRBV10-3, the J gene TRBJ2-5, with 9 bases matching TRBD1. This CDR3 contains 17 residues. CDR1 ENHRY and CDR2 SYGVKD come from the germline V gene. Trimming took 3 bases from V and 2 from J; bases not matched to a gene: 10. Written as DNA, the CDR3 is TGTGCCATCAGTGAACGTGACAGGGGGAGTAGGCAAGAGACCCAGTACTTC. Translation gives CAISERDRGSRQETQYF.

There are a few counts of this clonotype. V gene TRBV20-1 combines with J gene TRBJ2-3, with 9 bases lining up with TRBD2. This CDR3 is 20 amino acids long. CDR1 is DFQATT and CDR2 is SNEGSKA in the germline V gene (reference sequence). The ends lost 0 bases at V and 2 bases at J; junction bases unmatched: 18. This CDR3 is CSARESLAGWVQAPTDTQYF. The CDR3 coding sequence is TGCAGTGCTAGAGAAAGCCTAGCGGGATGGGTCCAGGCCCCCACAGATACGCAGTATTTT.

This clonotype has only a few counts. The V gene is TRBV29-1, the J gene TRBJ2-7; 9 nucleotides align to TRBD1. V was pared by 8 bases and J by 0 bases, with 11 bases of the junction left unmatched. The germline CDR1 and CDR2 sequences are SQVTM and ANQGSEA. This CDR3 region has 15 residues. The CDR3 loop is CSTATGTGSSYEQYF. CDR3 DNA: TGCAGCACAGCCACCGGGACAGGGAGCTCCTACGAGCAGTACTTC.

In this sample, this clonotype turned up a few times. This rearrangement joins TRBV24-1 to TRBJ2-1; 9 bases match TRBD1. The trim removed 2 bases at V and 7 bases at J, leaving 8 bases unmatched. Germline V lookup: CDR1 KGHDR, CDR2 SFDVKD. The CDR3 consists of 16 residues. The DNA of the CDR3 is TGTGCCACCAGTGATTCGGGACAGGGTATTAGGAATGAGCAGTTCTTC. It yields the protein CATSDSGQGIRNEQFF.

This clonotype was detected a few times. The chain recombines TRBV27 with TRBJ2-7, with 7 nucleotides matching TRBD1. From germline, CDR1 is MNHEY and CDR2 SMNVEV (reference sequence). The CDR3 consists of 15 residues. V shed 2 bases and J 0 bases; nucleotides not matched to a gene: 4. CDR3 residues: CASSLGPGGSYEQYF. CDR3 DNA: TGTGCCAGCAGTTTAGGTCCAGGGGGCTCCTACGAGCAGTACTTC.

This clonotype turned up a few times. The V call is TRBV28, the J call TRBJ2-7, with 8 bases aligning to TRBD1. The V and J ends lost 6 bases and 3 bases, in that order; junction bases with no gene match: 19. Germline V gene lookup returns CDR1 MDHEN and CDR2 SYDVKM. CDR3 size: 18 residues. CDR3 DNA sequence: TGTGCCAGCAGCTCATGGATCCAGGGGGCATTCCCTAACTACGAGCAGTACTTC. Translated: CASSSWIQGAFPNYEQYF. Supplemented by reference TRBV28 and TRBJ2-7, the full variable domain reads DVKVTQSSRYLVKRTGEKVFLECVQDMDHENMFWYRQDPGLGLRLIYFSYDVKMKEKGDIPEGYSVSREKKERFSLILESASTNQTSMYLCASSSWIQGAFPNYEQYFGPGTRLTVT.

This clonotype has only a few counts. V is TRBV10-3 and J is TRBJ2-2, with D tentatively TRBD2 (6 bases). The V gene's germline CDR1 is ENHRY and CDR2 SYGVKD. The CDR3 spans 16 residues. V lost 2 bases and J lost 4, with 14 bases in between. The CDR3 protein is CAISEAGRRGTGELFF. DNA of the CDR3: TGTGCCATCAGTGAGGCAGGGAGGCGAGGCACCGGGGAGCTGTTTTTT.

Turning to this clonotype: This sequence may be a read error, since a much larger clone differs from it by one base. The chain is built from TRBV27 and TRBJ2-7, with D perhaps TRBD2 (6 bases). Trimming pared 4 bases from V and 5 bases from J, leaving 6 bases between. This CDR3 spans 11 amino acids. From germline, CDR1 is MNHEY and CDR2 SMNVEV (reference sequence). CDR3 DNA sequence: TGTGCCAGCAGTTGGGGGGACGAGCAGTACTTC. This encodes CASSWGDEQYF.

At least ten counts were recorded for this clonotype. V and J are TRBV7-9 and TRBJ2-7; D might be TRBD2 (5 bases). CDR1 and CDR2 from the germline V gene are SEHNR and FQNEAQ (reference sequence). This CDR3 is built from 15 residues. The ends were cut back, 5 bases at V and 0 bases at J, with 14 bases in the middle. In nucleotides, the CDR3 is TGTGCCAGCAGCCGTGGACTCACAAGCTCCTACGAGCAGTACTTC. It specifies CASSRGLTSSYEQYF.

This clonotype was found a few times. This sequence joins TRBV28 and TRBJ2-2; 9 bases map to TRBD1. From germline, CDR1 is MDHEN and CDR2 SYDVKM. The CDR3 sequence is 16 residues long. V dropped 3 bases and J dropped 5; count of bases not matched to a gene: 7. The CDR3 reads CASSFGTGWWTGELFF. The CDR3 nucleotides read TGTGCCAGCAGTTTCGGGACAGGGTGGTGGACCGGGGAGCTGTTTTTT.

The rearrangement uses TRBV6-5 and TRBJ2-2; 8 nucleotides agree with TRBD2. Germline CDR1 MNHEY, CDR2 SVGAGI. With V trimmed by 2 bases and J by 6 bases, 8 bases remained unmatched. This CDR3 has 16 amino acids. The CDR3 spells CASSYPSGSKAGELFF. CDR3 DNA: TGTGCCAGCAGTTACCCTAGCGGGTCTAAGGCCGGGGAGCTGTTTTTT.

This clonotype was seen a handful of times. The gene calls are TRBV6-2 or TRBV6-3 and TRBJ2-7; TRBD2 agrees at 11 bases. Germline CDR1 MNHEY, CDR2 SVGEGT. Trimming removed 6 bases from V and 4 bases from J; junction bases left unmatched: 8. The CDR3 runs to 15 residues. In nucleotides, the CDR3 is TGTGCCAGCAGCCTTACTAGCGGGAGTCTATACGAGCAGTACTTC. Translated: CASSLTSGSLYEQYF.